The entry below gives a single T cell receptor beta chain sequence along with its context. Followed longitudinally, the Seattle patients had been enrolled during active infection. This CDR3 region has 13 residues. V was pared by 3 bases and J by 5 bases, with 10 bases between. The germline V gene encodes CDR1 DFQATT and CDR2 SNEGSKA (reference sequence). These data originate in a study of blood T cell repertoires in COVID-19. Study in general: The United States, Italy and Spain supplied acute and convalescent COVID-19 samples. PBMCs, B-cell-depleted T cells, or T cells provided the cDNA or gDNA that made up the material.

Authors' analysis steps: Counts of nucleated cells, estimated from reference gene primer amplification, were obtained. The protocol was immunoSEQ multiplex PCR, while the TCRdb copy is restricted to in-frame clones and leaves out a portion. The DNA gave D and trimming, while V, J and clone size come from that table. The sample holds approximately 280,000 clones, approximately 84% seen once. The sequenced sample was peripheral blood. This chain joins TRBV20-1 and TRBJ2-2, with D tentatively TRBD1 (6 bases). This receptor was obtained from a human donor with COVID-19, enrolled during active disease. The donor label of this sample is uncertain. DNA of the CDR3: TGCAGTGCTAGTGCTACAGGGACCGGGGAGCTGTTTTTT. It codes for CSASATGTGELFF.